This entry lists 25 T cell receptor beta chains sequenced from one sample in a study of T-cell memory formation after mild COVID-19. MiXCR was run by TCRdb on the 5' RACE reads, yielding one entry per CDR3 protein. The repertoire holds around 200,000 distinct CDR3 sequences, with roughly 10% as singletons. Input material: PBMCs or a T cell subset sorted from them (not recorded which). The source of these receptors is a man aged 18 to 35 who had mild COVID-19 (a few samples of this study predate the infection). Cell type and time point are not known.

The V gene is TRBV14, the J gene TRBJ2-5; D remains unclear. CDR1 is SGHDN, CDR2 FVKESK, per germline. Trimming removed 5 bases at V and 4 bases at J, with 11 bases between. This CDR3 region has 13 residues. The CDR3 protein is CASSMRTGETQYF. CDR3 DNA sequence: TGTGCCAGCAGCATGAGAACGGGAGAGACCCAGTACTTC.

This chain links TRBV29-1 with TRBJ2-7; D is unclear. In germline, CDR1 is SQVTM, CDR2 ANQGSEA. The CDR3 length is 13 residues. The V end was cut by 6 bases, the J end by 3 bases, with 15 bases between. CDR3 bases: TGCAGCGTAGGTCGGCAGGATGGCTACGAGCAGTACTTC. Protein: CSVGRQDGYEQYF.

J is TRBJ1-2 and V is TRBV5-1; no definite D call. CDR3 length equals 13 residues. Trimming pared 0 bases from V and 8 bases from J, leaving 11 bases between. CDR1 SGHRS and CDR2 YFSETQ come from the germline V gene. CDR3 region: CASSLEAAVGYTF. CDR3 in DNA: TGCGCCAGCAGCTTGGAGGCTGCCGTCGGCTACACCTTC.

The chain combines TRBV24-1 with TRBJ2-5; D is perhaps TRBD1 (5 bases). This CDR3 spans 15 amino acids. V lost 3 bases and J 4 bases, leaving 14 bases between the germline ends. Germline values: CDR1 KGHDR, CDR2 SFDVKD. The CDR3 sequence is CATSDPFGQGETQYF. CDR3 bases: TGTGCCACCAGTGATCCATTCGGGCAGGGAGAGACCCAGTACTTC.

This chain links TRBV6-2 or TRBV6-3 with TRBJ1-2, with a weak D call TRBD1 (5 bases). V lost 2 bases, J lost 0 bases, and 13 bases lay in between. Looked up from germline, CDR1 is MNHEY and CDR2 is SVGEGT. The CDR3 extends over 16 amino acids. The CDR3 DNA reads as TGTGCCAGCAGTTACGGGGCAGGAAAGACTAACTATGGCTACACCTTC. As protein: CASSYGAGKTNYGYTF.

The genes are TRBV12-3 or TRBV12-4 and TRBJ2-3; 8 nucleotides agree with TRBD2. The ends lost 5 bases at V and 3 bases at J; junction bases unmatched: 10. CDR3 length: 16 residues. CDR3 protein: CASSKPGLGLTDTQYF. The CDR3, as DNA: TGTGCCAGCAGTAAACCGGGACTAGGATTAACAGATACGCAGTATTTT.

This clonotype appeared a few times. The CDR3 loop reads CASSRRDGGSSYEQYV. CDR3 nucleotides: TGTGCCAGCAGTCGTCGGGACGGCGGTAGCTCCTACGAGCAGTACGTC. This chain uses TRBV6-2 or TRBV6-3 with TRBJ2-7, with D possibly being TRBD1 or TRBD2 (5 bases each). The CDR3 has 16 residues. Looked up from germline, CDR1 is MNHEY and CDR2 is SVGEGT. V was clipped by 5 bases and J by 0 bases, with 17 bases between them.

This clonotype was observed a few times. CDR3 bases: TGCGCCAGCAGCTTGGCCCTCCAGGGCGCCGAGACCCAGTACTTC. Encoded protein: CASSLALQGAETQYF. The rearrangement links TRBV5-1 to TRBJ2-5, with D maybe TRBD1 (5 bases). Trimming cost V 0 bases and J 5 bases, with 14 bases left between them. This CDR3 contains 15 residues. In germline, CDR1 is SGHRS, CDR2 YFSETQ.

This clonotype was detected a few times. The chain combines TRBV12-3 or TRBV12-4 with TRBJ1-5; possible D gene TRBD1, 5 bases. The length of the CDR3 is 15 residues. V lost 3 bases, J lost 2 bases, and 11 bases lay in between. The CDR3 spells CASSFGALGNQPQHF. The DNA for the CDR3 is TGTGCCAGCAGTTTCGGGGCATTGGGCAATCAGCCCCAGCATTTT.

This clonotype turned up a few times. The rearrangement links TRBV5-1 to TRBJ2-4; D gene uncertain. V was clipped by 4 bases and J by 5 bases, with 16 bases between them. In germline, CDR1 is SGHRS, CDR2 YFSETQ. This CDR3 region has 15 residues. The DNA of the CDR3 is TGCGCCAGCAGCCCCCCCTCTAGTTACGAAAACATTCAGTACTTC. Amino acid sequence: CASSPPSSYENIQYF.

This clonotype was detected only a few times. V usage is TRBV11-2 and J usage is TRBJ1-6; D is uncertain. V dropped 1 base and J dropped 11 bases, with 6 bases sitting between them. The CDR3 length is 12 residues. From germline, CDR1 is SGHAT and CDR2 FQNNGV. The CDR3, as DNA: TGTGCCAGCAGCTTAGCGGGTCCACCCCTCCACTTT. Encoded protein: CASSLAGPPLHF.

The chain employs TRBV12-3 or TRBV12-4 and TRBJ1-2; possible D gene TRBD1, 6 bases. The V end lost 2 bases, the J end lost 4 bases, and 14 bases lay between the germline ends. The length of the CDR3 is 15 residues. The CDR3 sequence is CASSLRQGSGYGYTF. DNA for the CDR3: TGTGCCAGCAGTTTAAGGCAGGGGAGCGGCTATGGCTACACCTTC.

The chain is built from TRBV27 and TRBJ1-6, with unresolved D. CDR1 and CDR2 (germline): MNHEY, SMNVEV (reference sequence). Trimming took off 4 bases at V and 2 bases at J, with 6 bases between the two ends. This CDR3 has 14 amino acids. The CDR3 DNA is TGTGCCAGCAGTTCCACAGCCTATAATTCACCCCTCCACTTT. It translates to CASSSTAYNSPLHF.

This chain joins TRBV18 and TRBJ1-2, with TRBD1 as a possible D gene (6 bases). The germline gives CDR1 KGHSH, CDR2 LQKENI. The ends were cut back, 9 bases at V and 4 bases at J, with 12 bases in the middle. CDR3 size: 12 residues. CDR3 DNA: TGTGCCAGTCAAGGGGGACCCTATGGCTACACCTTC. Translation gives CASQGGPYGYTF.

This clonotype was detected many times. The rearrangement links TRBV5-5 to TRBJ1-4; D is perhaps TRBD1 (5 bases). V lost 2 bases and J lost 6, with 11 bases in between. The CDR3 totals 14 residues. Per germline, CDR1 SGHKS and CDR2 YYEKEE (reference sequence). The CDR3, as DNA: TGTGCCAGCAGCTTTTTTGGAGGGGATGAAAAACTGTTTTTT. Its translation: CASSFFGGDEKLFF. Variable domain in full (rest from reference TRBV5-5 and TRBJ1-4): DAGVTQSPTHLIKTRGQQVTLRCSPISGHKSVSWYQQVLGQGPQFIFQYYEKEERGRGNFPDRFSARQFPNYSSELNVNALLLGDSALYLCASSFFGGDEKLFFGSGTQLSVL.

This clonotype was observed many times. CDR3 in amino acids: CASSLGPGGPYNEQFF. The CDR3 nucleotides are TGTGCCAGCAGCTTAGGTCCCGGGGGCCCCTACAATGAGCAGTTCTTC. This chain links TRBV7-2 with TRBJ2-1; D possibly matches TRBD1 or TRBD2 (6 bases each). With 1 base removed from V and 2 bases from J, the gap between germline ends came to 12 bases. Germline V gene data show CDR1 as SGHTA and CDR2 as FQGNSA. This CDR3 is built from 16 residues.

The V gene is TRBV7-2, the J gene TRBJ2-3; 12 bases fit TRBD2. The V gene's germline CDR1 is SGHTA and CDR2 FQGNSA. CDR3 length: 19 residues. Unmatched junction bases numbered 12, after V lost 5 bases and J lost 0 bases. CDR3 amino acids: CASSGRSLAGGLSTDTQYF. The CDR3 bases are TGTGCCAGCAGCGGACGAAGTCTAGCGGGGGGGCTTAGCACAGATACGCAGTATTTT.

This clonotype has a handful of counts. The V gene is TRBV7-2, the J gene TRBJ2-5; 8 bases line up with TRBD2. This CDR3 is built from 15 residues. CDR1 is SGHTA, CDR2 FQGNSA, per germline. With V trimmed by 3 bases and J by 4 bases, 7 bases remained unmatched. DNA for the CDR3: TGTGCCAGCAGCTTTGTTAGCGGGGCTGGAGAGACCCAGTACTTC. As protein: CASSFVSGAGETQYF.

The genes are TRBV20-1 and TRBJ2-3, with 10 bases fitting TRBD2. The J segment lost 3 bases and the V segment lost 6 bases, leaving 18 bases of the junction unmatched. Germline CDR1 reads DFQATT; CDR2 reads SNEGSKA (reference sequence). The CDR3 totals 18 residues. This CDR3 reads CSADPASGGAVGTDTQYF. As DNA, the CDR3 is TGCAGTGCGGACCCGGCTAGCGGGGGAGCCGTCGGAACAGATACGCAGTATTTT.

The rearrangement uses TRBV29-1 and TRBJ2-5; D possibly matches TRBD1 or TRBD2 (5 bases each). The germline V gene has CDR1 SQVTM and CDR2 ANQGSEA. V shed 6 bases and J shed 1 base, with 12 bases lying between them. The CDR3 has 13 amino acids. The CDR3 nucleotides are TGCAGCGTCGAGAGGGACGTCCAAGAGACCCAGTACTTC. Encoded protein: CSVERDVQETQYF.

This sequence joins TRBV7-9 and TRBJ2-3; D is perhaps TRBD2 (6 bases). The germline CDR1 and CDR2 sequences are SEHNR and FQNEAQ (reference sequence). Trimming shortened V by 8 bases and J by 0 bases, and 18 bases separated the two germline ends. The CDR3 has 16 residues. CDR3 residues: CASSGGIIYSTDTQYF. The CDR3, as DNA: TGTGCCAGCTCAGGAGGGATCATCTATAGCACAGATACGCAGTATTTT.

The rearrangement links TRBV5-4 to TRBJ1-1, with D possibly matching TRBD1 (5 bases). This CDR3 region has 12 residues. V was pared by 3 bases and J by 8 bases, with 11 bases between. Germline V gene sequence: CDR1 SGHNT, CDR2 YYREEE (reference sequence). CDR3 region: CASSSIGAEAFF. The CDR3 coding sequence is TGTGCCAGCAGCTCTATTGGGGCGGAAGCTTTCTTT.

This clonotype was seen a handful of times. This chain uses TRBV7-9 with TRBJ2-3; D may match TRBD1 or TRBD2 (5 bases each). Germline CDR1 reads SEHNR; CDR2 reads FQNEAQ (reference sequence). V lost 5 bases and J 2 bases, leaving 14 bases between the germline ends. The CDR3 sequence is 15 residues long. In nucleotides, the CDR3 is TGTGCCAGCAGCACCCACGGGGCCAACACAGATACGCAGTATTTT. Residues: CASSTHGANTDTQYF.

In this sample, this clonotype turned up a few times. This rearrangement joins TRBV30 to TRBJ1-1; 7 nucleotides match TRBD1. Trimming removed 2 bases from V and 6 bases from J; junction bases left unmatched: 3. In germline, CDR1 is GTSNPN, CDR2 SVGIG (reference sequence). The CDR3 has 12 residues. CDR3 DNA sequence: TGTGCCTGGAGTTGGGACAGACCTGAAGCTTTCTTT. It encodes CAWSWDRPEAFF.

The V gene is TRBV12-3 or TRBV12-4, the J gene TRBJ2-2; perhaps TRBD2 as D (5 bases). The CDR3 covers 15 residues. Trimming took off 3 bases at V and 4 bases at J, with 12 bases between the two ends. CDR3 amino acids: CASSFWDGSTGELFF. In DNA, the CDR3 is TGTGCCAGCAGTTTCTGGGATGGGAGCACCGGGGAGCTGTTTTTT.